Listed here are 27 T cell receptor beta chains from one sample, sequenced in a study of Graves' ophthalmopathy and Graves' hyperthyroidism. The authors amplified TCR beta CDR3 regions, and they did so from RNA transcripts for repertoire sequencing. HTBI primers were employed in first-round RT-PCR, then a second-round multiplex PCR followed. TCRdb re-analysed the multiplex PCR reads in MiXCR, keeping a single row per CDR3 protein. In the table there are fewer than 70,000 distinct CDR3 sequences, less than 55% of which are singletons. The sequenced sample was peripheral blood. All receptors derive from an adult woman with Graves' ophthalmopathy.

A note on this clonotype: A clone one base away is much larger, so this may be a read error. The CDR3 end shows no conserved phenylalanine or tryptophan, and so a read error is likely. The chain links TRBV28 to TRBJ2-7; possible D gene TRBD2, 6 bases. Germline V lookup: CDR1 MDHEN, CDR2 SYDVKM. With 5 bases removed from V and 7 bases from J, the gap between germline ends came to 21 bases. The CDR3 has 15 residues. The CDR3 region is CASSKYLRDGGEQYL. CDR3 DNA: TGTGCCAGCAGTAAATACCTTAGGGACGGAGGGGAGCAGTACCTC.

The chain links TRBV7-9 to TRBJ2-2; the D gene is possibly TRBD2 (6 bases). Deletions cut 3 bases from V and 6 bases from J, with 8 bases between. Germline V lookup: CDR1 SEHNR, CDR2 FQNEAQ (reference sequence). The length of the CDR3 is 13 residues. As DNA, the CDR3 is TGTGCCAGCAGCTTGTGGGGGGCCGGGGAGCTGTTTTTT. It codes for CASSLWGAGELFF. Supplemented by reference TRBV7-9 and TRBJ2-2, the full variable domain reads DTGVSQNPRHKITKRGQNVTFRCDPISEHNRLYWYRQTLGQGPEFLTYFQNEAQLEKSRLLSDRFSAERPKGSFSTLEIQRTEQGDSAMYLCASSLWGAGELFFGEGSRLTVL.

About this clonotype itself: The final CDR3 position lacks the conserved phenylalanine or tryptophan, pointing to a likely read error. It is unclear where the CDR3 begins or ends on the DNA, so no DNA is shown, and the CDR3 is as TCRdb lists it. This sequence joins TRBV9 and TRBJ2-6. The CDR3 has 17 residues if both end residues are counted. The germline CDR1 and CDR2 sequences are SGDLS and YYNGEE. The CDR3 loop reads CASSVYSRSSGANVRTC.

The sample holds many counts of this clonotype. The V and J genes are TRBV5-4 and TRBJ1-2; the D is unclear. Trimming took off 0 bases at V and 0 bases at J, with 9 bases between the two ends. The CDR3 consists of 15 residues. Germline CDR1 is SGHNT and CDR2 is YYREEE (reference sequence). The CDR3 reads CASSLGRAANYGYTF. CDR3 DNA: TGTGCCAGCAGCTTGGGGAGGGCCGCTAACTATGGCTACACCTTC.

Comments on this clonotype: This may stem from a read error, because a much larger clone lies one nucleotide away. J is TRBJ2-3 and V is TRBV4-3; TRBD2 is a possible D gene (5 bases). The CDR3 is made up of 18 amino acids. Germline V CDR1 and CDR2: LGHNA, YSLEER. In DNA form, the CDR3 reads TGCGCCGGCAGCCAAGTGGTGTCGGTGGGAGCTGGCACAGATACGCAGTATTTT. Translating it yields CAGSQVVSVGAGTDTQYF.

This clonotype occurred many times. The chain combines TRBV28 with TRBJ2-7; 10 bases fit TRBD2. This CDR3 has 16 amino acids. V trimming: 4 bases; J trimming: 4 bases; junction bases outside the gene matches: 10. CDR1 and CDR2 (germline): MDHEN, SYDVKM. CDR3 residues: CASSSPLAGEIYEQYF. The CDR3 DNA reads as TGTGCCAGCAGTTCACCCCTAGCGGGAGAAATATACGAGCAGTACTTC.

This clonotype is a singleton in its sample. Sequence at one end of the junction differs from germline and may be a read error. CDR3 nucleotide sequence: TGCAGTGCTAGCTCAGAGCATCTTGGGGGCTATAGCAATCAGCAGTTCTTC. Its translation is CSASSEHLGGYSNQQFF. This chain uses TRBV20-1 with TRBJ2-1, with D tentatively TRBD1 (6 bases). The CDR3 covers 17 residues. Germline CDR1 is DFQATT and CDR2 is SNEGSKA (reference sequence).

This clonotype showed up many times. V gene TRBV19 combines with J gene TRBJ1-5; D is unclear. There are 16 residues in the CDR3. Deletions cut 10 bases from V and 8 bases from J, with 27 bases between. Germline CDR1 reads LNHDA; CDR2 reads SQIVND (reference sequence). The CDR3 sequence is CAIASPRAASAEPQHF. The CDR3 coding sequence is TGTGCCATTGCTTCGCCCCGAGCGGCTTCGGCCGAGCCCCAGCATTTT.

Ten or more counts support this clonotype. The chain combines TRBV2 with TRBJ1-2; D remains ambiguous. V gave up 0 bases and J gave up 5 bases, with 10 bases separating them. The CDR3 runs to 14 residues. From germline, CDR1 is SNHLY and CDR2 FYNNEI. The DNA for the CDR3 is TGTGCCAGCAGTGAAGCGCGGGTTATATATGGCTACACCTTC. Translation: CASSEARVIYGYTF.

This clonotype was counted many times. CDR3 residues: CSVSPGTGGTGELFF. The CDR3 DNA follows: TGCAGCGTTTCCCCCGGGACAGGGGGCACCGGGGAGCTGTTTTTT. The chain recombines TRBV29-1 with TRBJ2-2; TRBD1 matches at 11 bases. There are 15 residues in the CDR3. V was clipped by 5 bases and J by 4 bases; unmatched bases: 6. Per the germline V gene, CDR1 is SQVTM and CDR2 is ANQGSEA.

The gene calls are TRBV29-1 and TRBJ2-4; 7 nucleotides line up with TRBD2. V shed 4 bases, J shed 9 bases, and the junction held 6 bases outside the gene matches. The CDR3 spans 12 residues. From germline, CDR1 is SQVTM and CDR2 ANQGSEA. Written as DNA, the CDR3 is TGCAGCGTTGGGGGCGGGAGAGTCATTCAGTACTTC. It translates to CSVGGGRVIQYF.

This clonotype was seen at least ten times. CDR3 nucleotides: TGTGCCAGCAGGGTAGCGGGTTTGAATGAGCAGTTCTTC. This translates into CASRVAGLNEQFF. This chain links TRBV6-2 or TRBV6-3 with TRBJ2-1; 7 bases fit TRBD2. V lost 6 bases, J lost 7 bases, and 6 bases stayed unmatched. Germline loops: CDR1 MNHEY, CDR2 SVGEGT. The CDR3 contains 13 residues.

As to this clonotype: Being one base from a much bigger clone, this may be a read error. This chain uses TRBV14 with TRBJ2-1, with TRBD1 matching over 7 bases. Germline CDR1 is SGHDN and CDR2 is FVKESK. The CDR3 runs to 15 residues. Unmatched junction bases numbered 15, after V lost 4 bases and J lost 12 bases. The CDR3 spells CASSPRGQSDDGQFF. In DNA form, the CDR3 reads TGTGCCAGCAGCCCCCGGGGACAGAGTGACGATGGGCAGTTCTTC.

This chain connects TRBV5-4 to TRBJ1-6, with a weak D call TRBD1 (6 bases). The V and J ends lost 2 bases and 9 bases respectively, with 15 bases between them. This CDR3 has 15 amino acids. CDR1 is SGHNT and CDR2 is YYREEE in the germline V gene (reference sequence). This CDR3 is CASSFGRGGGSPLHF. The CDR3 nucleotides are TGTGCCAGCAGCTTTGGCAGGGGCGGTGGTTCACCCCTCCACTTT.

The table lists this clonotype with many counts. The V and J genes are TRBV7-2 and TRBJ2-7, with 8 bases fitting TRBD1. Germline lookup yields CDR1 SGHTA and CDR2 FQGNSA. The CDR3 is made up of 15 amino acids. The J segment lost 4 bases and the V segment lost 4 bases, leaving 9 bases of the junction unmatched. The DNA of the CDR3 is TGTGCCAGCAGCTCTCGGACCGGGACAGGTTACGAGCAGTACTTC. Translated, it gives CASSSRTGTGYEQYF.

This rearrangement joins TRBV7-9 to TRBJ1-1; D gene unclear. CDR1 SEHNR and CDR2 FQNEAQ come from the germline V gene (reference sequence). The CDR3 totals 14 residues. The V and J ends lost 2 bases and 2 bases respectively, with 9 bases between them. The CDR3 coding sequence is TGTGCCAGCAGCTTAACCGGCAGTAACACTGAAGCTTTCTTT. Translated, it gives CASSLTGSNTEAFF. Looking up the rest from reference TRBV7-9 and TRBJ1-1 gives the full variable domain: DTGVSQNPRHKITKRGQNVTFRCDPISEHNRLYWYRQTLGQGPEFLTYFQNEAQLEKSRLLSDRFSAERPKGSFSTLEIQRTEQGDSAMYLCASSLTGSNTEAFFGQGTRLTVV.

This rearrangement joins TRBV19 to TRBJ2-7, with D tentatively TRBD1 (6 bases). This CDR3 is 13 amino acids long. Germline CDR1 LNHDA, CDR2 SQIVND (reference sequence). Trimming took off 3 bases at V and 3 bases at J, with 9 bases between the two ends. CDR3 amino acids: CASSIGQFYEQYF. The CDR3 region has the DNA TGTGCCAGTAGTATCGGACAGTTCTACGAGCAGTACTTC.

This rearrangement joins TRBV7-6 to TRBJ2-1; 12 positions agree with TRBD1. Trimming took 0 bases from V and 12 from J; bases not matched to a gene: 21. The CDR3 spans 20 residues. Germline CDR1 SGHVS, CDR2 FNYEAQ. Written as DNA, the CDR3 is TGTGCCAGCAGCTTAGCCCCTCCCGGGACAGGGGGCCTATGGACAGATACGCAGTTCTTC. It encodes CASSLAPPGTGGLWTDTQFF.

This clonotype was observed many times. The chain combines TRBV28 with TRBJ1-4; a possible D gene is TRBD1 (5 bases). V dropped 6 bases and J dropped 4 bases, with 12 bases sitting between them. Germline CDR1 is MDHEN and CDR2 is SYDVKM. This CDR3 is 14 amino acids long. CDR3 nucleotides: TGTGCCAGCAGCCTTGGGGGGAGTAATGAAAAACTGTTTTTT. This encodes CASSLGGSNEKLFF.

In DNA form, the CDR3 reads TGTGCCTGGAAGCAGGGAGCTGGAAACACCATATATTTT. This sequence encodes CAWKQGAGNTIYF. The rearrangement links TRBV30 to TRBJ1-3; D might be TRBD1 (5 bases). V lost 4 bases and J 2 bases, leaving 9 bases between the germline ends. The CDR3 covers 13 residues. From germline, CDR1 is GTSNPN and CDR2 SVGIG (reference sequence).

Remarks on this clonotype: One end of the junction varies from germline; a read error may be responsible. The genes are TRBV2 and TRBJ2-1; 9 positions match TRBD1. Germline V gives CDR1 SNHLY, CDR2 FYNNEI. The CDR3 covers 13 residues. The CDR3 nucleotides read TGTGCCTGCAGGGGACAGGGCCGGGATCAGCAGTTCTTC. Amino acids: CACRGQGRDQQFF.

The gene calls are TRBV20-1 and TRBJ2-1; D may be TRBD1 (6 bases). The germline V gene encodes CDR1 DFQATT and CDR2 SNEGSKA (reference sequence). Trimming stripped 5 bases from V and 10 bases from J, with 12 bases between. The CDR3 is 11 residues long. The CDR3 sequence: CSAPGDREQFF. Here the CDR3 DNA reads TGCAGTGCTCCAGGTGACAGGGAGCAGTTCTTC.

This clonotype was counted at least ten times. The chain joins TRBV6-6 to TRBJ1-1; D not resolved. Looked up from germline, CDR1 is MNHNY and CDR2 is SVGAGI (reference sequence). The CDR3 is 16 residues long. Trimming left V 4 bases short and J 6 bases short, with 21 bases between. CDR3: CASSSRPGRIGAEAFF. The CDR3 region has the DNA TGTGCCAGCAGTTCTCGGCCGGGGAGGATCGGCGCTGAAGCTTTCTTT.

About this clonotype itself: In this CDR3 the conserved last residue, phenylalanine or tryptophan, is missing, so a read error is likely. The rearrangement uses TRBV7-2 and TRBJ1-5, with no clear D. This CDR3 has 15 amino acids. From germline, CDR1 is SGHTA and CDR2 FQGNSA. The CDR3 DNA sequence: TGTGCCAGCAGCCCCGGGTCATATAGCAATCGGCCCCAGCATTTG. It is translated as CASSPGSYSNRPQHL.

This clonotype was seen many times. The chain joins TRBV19 to TRBJ1-1, with a possible D match to TRBD1 (5 bases). Trimming cost V 4 bases and J 0 bases, with 12 bases left between them. The CDR3 loop spans 15 amino acids. Per germline, CDR1 LNHDA and CDR2 SQIVND (reference sequence). This chain's CDR3 is CASSNGGTLNTEAFF. The CDR3 DNA is TGTGCCAGTAGTAATGGGGGGACCCTGAACACTGAAGCTTTCTTT.

The chain has TRBV4-3 and TRBJ1-5; no firm D call. CDR3 length equals 9 residues. The V and J ends lost 1 base and 13 bases respectively, with 2 bases between them. CDR1 is LGHNA and CDR2 is YSLEER in the germline V gene. The DNA for the CDR3 is TGCGCCAGCAGCCAAGGGCAGCATTTT. This translates into CASSQGQHF.

The table lists this clonotype with many counts. CDR3 coding DNA: TGTGCCAGTACCGCTCCCCGGAACAGGGGGAGGGAAAAACTGTTTTTT. It yields the protein CASTAPRNRGREKLFF. V gene TRBV19 combines with J gene TRBJ1-4; 8 nucleotides line up with TRBD1. Germline V gene data show CDR1 as LNHDA and CDR2 as SQIVND (reference sequence). The CDR3 runs to 16 residues. The ends lost 7 bases at V and 8 bases at J; junction bases unmatched: 15.